This record concerns one T cell receptor beta chain sequence. Antigen unknown. These data are taken from a study of T cell responses to AZD1222 COVID-19 vaccine. The germline V gene encodes CDR1 LGHDT and CDR2 YNNKEL (reference sequence). The CDR3 covers 17 residues. V was shortened by 1 base and J by 3 bases, with 18 bases between the two germline ends. Notes on the study in general: Nearly half of unique spike-specific TCRs reportedly avoided B.1.351 and B.1.1.7 mutated regions.

The method was immunoSEQ multiplex PCR; TCRdb's version includes in-frame clones alone and lacks a portion of them. The top ten clones hold 2.5% to 3% of a sample with 100,000 or so clones, 70% to 90% of them seen once. Sequenced here: peripheral blood, sampled on day 0 of AZD1222 vaccination. The receptor was derived from an adult in good health. The chain joins TRBV3-1 (or the pseudogene TRBV3-2) to TRBJ1-2; tentatively, D is TRBD1 (5 bases). CDR3 bases: TGTGCCAGCAGCCAAGTTGGGGACCACGCTTTGCACTATGGCTACACCTTC. Translation gives CASSQVGDHALHYGYTF.